These T cell receptor beta chains were read from a single sample in a study of T cell responses to AZD1222 COVID-19 vaccine. Libraries were prepared by immunoSEQ multiplex PCR; TCRdb keeps only in-frame clonotypes and omits some of them. Among 100,000 or so clones listed, 87% were seen once. This material consisted of peripheral blood, taken 28 days after the second AZD1222 dose. These receptors originate from an adult who received the AZD1222 COVID-19 vaccine. The CDR3 runs from the conserved cysteine through the conserved F or W. Each record gives: clone size, J gene, D gene, V gene, CDR3 protein, CDR3 DNA. The D gene is left open where the match is weak. Clone size is shown for a subset of rows, as once, few, many or a class of expanded clone.

>-|TRBJ2-7|TRBD2|TRBV28
CASSLIPSGSHEQYF
TGTGCCAGCAGTTTAATACCTAGCGGGAGCCACGAGCAGTACTTC
>-|TRBJ2-1|TRBD2|TRBV4-1
CASSQRLAGDGYNEQFF
TGCGCCAGCAGCCAGAGACTAGCGGGAGATGGGTACAATGAGCAGTTCTTC
>-|TRBJ2-7|-|TRBV19
CASSIQARDYEQYF
TGTGCCAGTAGTATCCAGGCTCGAGACTACGAGCAGTACTTC
>-|TRBJ2-7|TRBD2|TRBV19
CASSMLSGRALGEQYF
TGTGCCAGTAGTATGTTGAGCGGGAGGGCCCTCGGCGAGCAGTACTTC
>-|TRBJ2-1|TRBD1|TRBV6-5
CASSYEDRVSSEQFF
TGTGCCAGCAGTTACGAGGACAGGGTCTCTAGTGAGCAGTTCTTC
>few|TRBJ2-5|-|TRBV7-2
CASSLARAQETQYF
TGTGCCAGCAGCTTAGCCAGGGCCCAAGAGACCCAGTACTTC
>-|TRBJ2-6|-|TRBV29-1
CSVGTGGPSGANVLTF
TGCAGCGTTGGTACAGGAGGCCCTTCTGGGGCCAACGTCCTGACTTTC
>-|TRBJ1-2|-|TRBV12-3/TRBV12-4
CASSAHNYGYTF
TGTGCCAGCAGTGCACATAACTATGGCTACACCTTC
>-|TRBJ2-1|-|TRBV18
CASSPAPSGSEQFF
TGTGCCAGCTCCCCCGCACCATCAGGGAGCGAGCAGTTCTTC
>-|TRBJ2-7|TRBD2|TRBV14
CASSPQTSGRFNEQYF
TGTGCCAGCAGCCCCCAGACTAGCGGGAGATTCAACGAGCAGTACTTC
>-|TRBJ1-2|-|TRBV21-1
CASSKVQGGYGYTF
TGTGCCAGCAGCAAAGTTCAGGGAGGGTATGGCTACACCTTC
>-|TRBJ1-5|TRBD1|TRBV28
CASSAIQGLNQPQHF
TGTGCCAGCAGTGCAATACAGGGGTTAAATCAGCCCCAGCATTTT
>few|TRBJ1-2|-|TRBV12-3/TRBV12-4
CASSLGGFYGYTF
TGTGCCAGCAGTTTAGGGGGTTTCTATGGCTACACCTTC
>-|TRBJ1-2|-|TRBV23-1
CASSQSVRPTRDYGYTF
TGCGCCAGCAGTCAATCTGTTCGGCCTACGAGGGACTATGGCTACACCTTC
>-|TRBJ1-3|TRBD1|TRBV28
CASSAPWEGARNTIYF
TGTGCCAGCAGTGCCCCCTGGGAGGGGGCGAGAAACACCATATATTTT
>-|TRBJ2-5|-|TRBV29-1
CSVDGNQETQYF
TGCAGCGTTGATGGCAATCAAGAGACCCAGTACTTC
>-|TRBJ1-6|-|TRBV27
CASSPGGGLSPLHF
TGTGCCAGCAGCCCCGGGGGCGGTCTCTCACCCCTCCACTTT
>-|TRBJ2-3|-|TRBV7-3
CASSQFGLGGVSTDTQYF
TGTGCCAGCAGCCAATTTGGGCTGGGCGGAGTCAGCACAGATACGCAGTATTTT
>once|TRBJ1-5|-|TRBV6-6
CASSPWDPTGSNQPQHF
TGTGCCAGCAGTCCCTGGGATCCGACAGGTAGCAATCAGCCCCAGCATTTT
>-|TRBJ1-2|TRBD1|TRBV2
CASRGGTVLSVYGYTF
TGTGCCAGCAGGGGGGGGACAGTACTTTCAGTTTATGGCTACACCTTC
>-|TRBJ1-1|-|TRBV5-1
CASSLRGPNTEAFF
TGCGCCAGCAGCTTACGGGGGCCGAACACTGAAGCTTTCTTT
>-|TRBJ2-3|TRBD2|TRBV6-5
CASSSAGWADTQYF
TGTGCCAGCAGTTCAGCGGGATGGGCAGATACGCAGTATTTT
>-|TRBJ2-1|-|TRBV4-1
CASSQAMGALNEQFF
TGCGCCAGCAGCCAGGCCATGGGAGCACTCAATGAGCAGTTCTTC
>once|TRBJ2-7|TRBD2|TRBV28
CASSFGAGVYEQYF
TGTGCCAGCAGTTTCGGGGCGGGAGTCTACGAGCAGTACTTC
>-|TRBJ1-5|TRBD1|TRBV19
CASSNTGTVTQPQHF
TGTGCTAGTAGTAATACTGGGACAGTGACACAGCCCCAGCATTTT
>medium-sized|TRBJ1-6|TRBD1|TRBV28
CASRTGEYSPLHF
TGTGCCAGCAGGACAGGGGAGTATTCACCCCTCCACTTT
>-|TRBJ2-1|TRBD2|TRBV5-1
CASSSVAGGPFEQFF
TGCGCCAGCAGCTCAGTAGCGGGAGGACCCTTTGAGCAGTTCTTC
>-|TRBJ1-2|-|TRBV10-2
CASRSSGGYTF
TGCGCCAGCAGGTCCTCAGGGGGCTACACCTTC
>-|TRBJ2-7|TRBD1|TRBV4-2
CASSQAAGTAYEQYF
TGTGCCAGCAGCCAAGCCGCCGGGACAGCCTACGAGCAGTACTTC
>-|TRBJ2-2|-|TRBV9
CASSADSGDVTGELFF
TGTGCCAGCAGCGCAGACTCGGGAGACGTCACCGGGGAGCTGTTTTTT
>-|TRBJ2-1|TRBD1|TRBV4-3
CASSRAGQGGNEQFF
TGCGCCAGCAGTCGTGCGGGACAGGGTGGAAATGAGCAGTTCTTC
>-|TRBJ1-6|-|TRBV6-5
CASGDRSNSPLHF
TGTGCCAGCGGCGACAGGAGTAATTCACCCCTCCACTTT
>few|TRBJ2-1|TRBD2|TRBV4-1
CASSQGSSGVSYNEQFF
TGCGCCAGCAGCCAAGGGTCTAGCGGGGTTTCCTACAATGAGCAGTTCTTC
>-|TRBJ1-3|-|TRBV5-4
CASSLGQALSGNTIYF
TGTGCCAGCAGCTTGGGACAGGCCCTCTCTGGAAACACCATATATTTT
>-|TRBJ2-1|-|TRBV24-1
CATSNPSYRDEQFF
TGTGCCACCAGTAATCCCTCCTACAGAGATGAGCAGTTCTTC
>-|TRBJ2-7|-|TRBV6-6
CASSTRNRVNEQYF
TGTGCCAGCAGTACTCGTAACAGGGTTAACGAGCAGTACTTC
>-|TRBJ1-2|-|TRBV27
CASSPRGGVLGYTF
TGTGCCAGCAGTCCCCGGGGTGGAGTCCTTGGCTACACCTTC
>-|TRBJ1-1|-|TRBV18
CASSPFAGGSASTEAFF
TGTGCCAGCTCACCGTTTGCGGGGGGCTCGGCAAGCACTGAAGCTTTCTTT
>-|TRBJ1-6|TRBD1|TRBV3-1/TRBV3-2
CASSQVRDRTTYNSPLHF
TGTGCCAGCAGCCAAGTTAGGGACAGGACCACCTATAATTCACCCCTCCACTTT
>-|TRBJ2-3|TRBD2|TRBV9
CASRGLAGEDTQYF
TGTGCCAGCAGAGGACTAGCGGGAGAAGATACGCAGTATTTT
>-|TRBJ2-2|-|TRBV6-5
CASKLRGYGELFF
TGTGCCAGCAAATTGAGGGGCTACGGGGAGCTGTTTTTT
>-|TRBJ1-3|-|TRBV5-1
CASSLSGDGNTIYF
TGCGCCAGCAGCTTGTCAGGGGATGGAAACACCATATATTTT
>few|TRBJ2-1|-|TRBV18
CASSQNRADNEQFF
TGTGCCAGCTCACAAAACCGGGCAGACAATGAGCAGTTCTTC
>-|TRBJ1-4|-|TRBV4-2
CASSQEGRQMPNEKLFF
TGTGCCAGCAGCCAAGAAGGGAGGCAGATGCCTAATGAAAAACTGTTTTTT
>-|TRBJ1-4|TRBD1|TRBV11-2
CASSRTGLGEKLFF
TGTGCCAGCAGCCGGACAGGTTTGGGAGAAAAACTGTTTTTT
>-|TRBJ1-1|-|TRBV2
CASTQTLGNTEAFF
TGTGCCAGCACTCAAACGTTGGGGAACACTGAAGCTTTCTTT
>-|TRBJ2-4|TRBD1|TRBV7-2
CASSPTGTGGTKNIQYF
TGTGCCAGCAGTCCCACCGGGACAGGGGGCACAAAAAACATTCAGTACTTC
>-|TRBJ2-3|TRBD2|TRBV28
CASSRLGLAGGGVTQYF
TGTGCCAGCAGTCGACTTGGGCTAGCGGGAGGGGGAGTAACGCAGTATTTT
>-|TRBJ2-5|-|TRBV4-2
CASSQEGAGTALDF
TGTGCCAGCAGCCAAGAAGGGGCCGGGACTGCACTTGACTTC
>-|TRBJ1-1|TRBD1|TRBV4-3
CASSQDPGQGNTEAFF
TGCGCCAGCAGCCAAGATCCGGGACAGGGGAACACTGAAGCTTTCTTT
>once|TRBJ2-5|TRBD2|TRBV5-1
CASSLGLGLKETQYF
TGCGCCAGCAGCTTGGGGTTGGGACTAAAAGAGACCCAGTACTTC
>-|TRBJ1-5|-|TRBV6-1
CASSEGQRDNQPQHF
TGTGCCAGCAGTGAAGGACAGCGAGACAATCAGCCCCAGCATTTT